This T cell receptor (beta chain) was obtained from a study of blood T cell repertoires in COVID-19. Looking at the study overall: Specimens from acute and convalescent COVID-19 originated in the United States, Italy and Spain. Sources were T cells, B-cell-depleted T cells, or PBMCs; the material itself was cDNA or gDNA.

J lost 0 bases, V lost 1 base, and 13 bases had no gene match. The germline V gene has CDR1 SEHNR and CDR2 FQNEAQ (reference sequence). This CDR3 comprises 19 residues. In the original workflow: Nucleated cell number was recorded as an estimate derived from reference gene primer amplification. Clones were sequenced by immunoSEQ multiplex PCR, and TCRdb holds only the in-frame ones, with some missing. D and trimming come from the DNA, and the V and J calls and clone size come from that table. The table shows tens of thousands of clones, with just over 85% occurring only once. Material for sequencing was peripheral blood. The chain uses TRBV7-9 and TRBJ2-3; TRBD1 matches at 7 bases. The sequence derives from a woman between 70 and 85 years old with acute or convalescent COVID-19. CDR3 amino acids: CASSLGTGPLLFSTDTQYF. Here the CDR3 DNA reads TGTGCCAGCAGCTTAGGGACAGGTCCACTCCTTTTTAGCACAGATACGCAGTATTTT.